The present TCR beta chain was sequenced within a study of T cells in Graves' hyperthyroidism and ophthalmopathy. About the research overall: Peripheral blood was drawn at first diagnosis, prior to all treatment.

The sample holds a few counts of this clonotype. Amplification yielded TCR beta CDR3 regions, with RNA transcripts as the source. First-round RT-PCR of the TCR CDR3 relied on the HTBI primer set. TCRdb redid the calling of the multiplex PCR reads with MiXCR, one entry per CDR3 protein. The table has 300,000 to 450,000 distinct CDR3 sequences, about 15% seen once; the top ten hold around 30%. Germline CDR1 and CDR2: SNHLY and FYNNEI. This CDR3 is built from 14 residues. The V end lost 3 bases, the J end lost 3 bases, and 9 bases lay between the germline ends. Clinical symptoms, serum thyroxine, TRAb, thyroid ultrasound and orbital computed tomography established diagnosis. This blood was taken when hyperthyroidism was first diagnosed, before any ophthalmopathy symptoms existed. The authors took PBMCs from 8 to 10 ml fresh peripheral blood.

V and J are TRBV2 and TRBJ1-3, with D possibly matching TRBD1 (6 bases). This clonotype was sampled from a woman under 30 with Graves' hyperthyroidism that later progressed to Graves' ophthalmopathy. Material: blood. In nucleotides, the CDR3 is TGTGCCAGCAGTGACAGGGGTTTTGGAAACACCATATATTTT. It codes for CASSDRGFGNTIYF.